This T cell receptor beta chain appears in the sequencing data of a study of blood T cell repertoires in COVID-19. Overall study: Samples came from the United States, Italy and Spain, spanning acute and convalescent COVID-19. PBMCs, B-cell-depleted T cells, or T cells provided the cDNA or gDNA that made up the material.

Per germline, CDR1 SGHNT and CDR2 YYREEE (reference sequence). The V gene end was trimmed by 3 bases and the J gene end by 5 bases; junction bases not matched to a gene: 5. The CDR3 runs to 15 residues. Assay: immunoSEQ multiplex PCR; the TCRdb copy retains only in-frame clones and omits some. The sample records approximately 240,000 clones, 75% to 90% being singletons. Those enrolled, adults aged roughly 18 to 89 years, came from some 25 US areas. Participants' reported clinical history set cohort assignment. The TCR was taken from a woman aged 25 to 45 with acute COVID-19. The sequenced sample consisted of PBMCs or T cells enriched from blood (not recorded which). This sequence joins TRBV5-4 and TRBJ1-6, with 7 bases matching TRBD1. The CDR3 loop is CASSSQGRNNSPLHF. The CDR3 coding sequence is TGTGCCAGCAGCTCACAGGGGCGAAATAATTCACCCCTCCACTTT.